In its sample, the clone carrying this T cell receptor (beta chain) was seen a few times. This entry is derived from a study of blood T cell repertoires in COVID-19. About the research overall: There were acute and convalescent COVID-19 samples, and they came from the United States, Italy and Spain. Sample material is recorded as cDNA or gDNA derived from T cells, B-cell-depleted T cells, or PBMCs.

CDR1 is ENHRY and CDR2 is SYGVKD in the germline V gene. The CDR3 sequence is 11 residues long. The junction had 3 bases not matched to a gene; V was cut back by 11 bases and J by 4 bases. Per the study methods: Amplification from reference gene primers served as the basis for estimated nucleated cell counts. Method: immunoSEQ multiplex PCR; TCRdb's copy keeps in-frame clones and lacks some. D and trimming come from the DNA, and the V and J calls and clone size come from that table. Of roughly 240,000 clones in the sample, about 88% are singletons; the top ten hold 3.6%. The chain joins TRBV10-3 to TRBJ2-5; 8 nucleotides match TRBD1. The specimen was peripheral blood. This TCR was sampled from a man younger than 30 with active or convalescent COVID-19. The CDR3 region is CASQGAETQYF. The CDR3 region has the DNA TGTGCCTCCCAGGGGGCAGAGACCCAGTACTTC.